This TCR beta chain was obtained from a study of PD-1 blockade in classical Hodgkin lymphoma. As regards this clone: No antigen is known for it.

This table comes from immunoSEQ multiplex PCR, and its TCRdb copy is limited to in-frame clones, with some not included. The data hold around 9,700 clones, with 65% to 85% observed a single time. Study outcomes and limitations: Relative to healthy donors, newly diagnosed patients reportedly had lower baseline TCR diversity, which was reported as lower still in relapsed/refractory patients. Similar baseline diversity was found in complete responders and newly diagnosed patients. By C4D1 there was a significant rise in CD4+ TCR diversity but not in CD8+ TCR diversity. Possible causes of repertoire differences, disease activity or prior therapy, remain undefined.

The time point is: cycle 4 day 1 (C4D1), after more than 5 weeks of nivolumab. Every one of the patients relapsed after autologous stem cell transplantation (brentuximab vedotin exposure was variable). This specimen was peripheral blood mononuclear cells (PBMCs), taken before the fourth cycle of nivolumab. The source of this sequence is a human donor with classical Hodgkin lymphoma.

DNA of the CDR3: TGTGCCAGCTCGGTGAGGCCTACTAACTATGGCTACACCTTC. Translating gives CASSVRPTNYGYTF. V usage is TRBV7-8 and J usage is TRBJ1-2; D remains unclear. V dropped 8 bases and J dropped 0 bases, with 13 bases sitting between them. Germline V lookup: CDR1 SGHVS, CDR2 FQNEAQ. The CDR3 has 14 residues.